What follows are 27 T cell receptor beta chains derived from one specimen sequenced in a study of T cells in Graves' hyperthyroidism and ophthalmopathy. TCR beta CDR3 region amplification was performed from RNA transcripts. A first-round RT-PCR of the TCR CDR3 used the HTBI primer set. TCRdb recomputed calls from the multiplex PCR reads with MiXCR, one row per CDR3 protein. The sample contains 450,000 to 700,000 distinct CDR3 sequences, approximately 44% of which appear only once. Sample: peripheral blood or thyroid tissue (not recorded which). The receptors stem from an adult woman with Graves' disease, either hyperthyroidism or ophthalmopathy (not recorded which).

At least ten counts were recorded for this clonotype. CDR3 in DNA: TGCAGTGCTGGGGGGACCTACGAGCAGTACTTC. Amino acids: CSAGGTYEQYF. The chain recombines TRBV20-1 with TRBJ2-7; TRBD2 might be the D (6 bases). Germline lookup yields CDR1 DFQATT and CDR2 SNEGSKA (reference sequence). Trimming shortened V by 5 bases and J by 2 bases, and 7 bases separated the two germline ends. The CDR3 runs 11 residues.

The chain joins TRBV6-5 to TRBJ1-2, with a weak D call TRBD1 (6 bases). Germline lookup yields CDR1 MNHEY and CDR2 SVGAGI. Trimming pared 0 bases from V and 8 bases from J, leaving 13 bases between. The CDR3 is 14 amino acids. CDR3: CASSYSTGGAGYTF. DNA of the CDR3: TGTGCCAGCAGTTACTCGACGGGGGGCGCGGGCTACACCTTC.

This sequence joins TRBV6-5 and TRBJ2-5, with D possibly being TRBD2 (5 bases). Trimming removed 6 bases from V and 9 bases from J, with 14 bases in between. Germline CDR1 reads MNHEY; CDR2 reads SVGAGI. The length of the CDR3 is 12 residues. The CDR3 DNA is TGTGCCAGCAGCACCGAGGGTCAGCCCCAGTACTTC. Its protein product is CASSTEGQPQYF.

As concerns this clonotype: Lacking the conserved final phenylalanine or tryptophan, this CDR3 likely reflects a read error. The chain is built from TRBV7-9 and TRBJ1-4, with TRBD1 as a possible D gene (6 bases). The CDR3 runs to 16 residues. Between the trimmed V and J ends, which lost 1 base and 2 bases, there was a span of 11 bases. Germline V lookup: CDR1 SEHNR, CDR2 FQNEAQ (reference sequence). CDR3 in DNA: TGTGCCAGCAGCTTAGTGGGGGCCTGGACTAATGAAAAACTGTTTGTT. As protein: CASSLVGAWTNEKLFV.

The sample holds many counts of this clonotype. The genes are TRBV24-1 and TRBJ2-2; the D gene is possibly TRBD2 (5 bases). Germline V gene data show CDR1 as KGHDR and CDR2 as SFDVKD. Trimming removed 6 bases at V and 3 bases at J, with 10 bases between. The CDR3 runs to 14 residues. CDR3 loop: CATSTSGYTGELFF. CDR3 DNA: TGTGCCACCAGTACTAGTGGGTACACCGGGGAGCTGTTTTTT.

This clonotype is a singleton in its sample. One end of the junction fails to match germline, which may point to a read error. The CDR3 spells CASSQIRGYYF. CDR3 in DNA: TGTGCCAGCAGCCAAATCAGGGGATACTACTTC. The chain has TRBV7-2 and TRBJ1-2; tentative D call: TRBD1 (6 bases). This CDR3 has 11 amino acids. Germline V gene data show CDR1 as SGHTA and CDR2 as FQGNSA.

Many counts were recorded for this clonotype. This chain links TRBV20-1 with TRBJ2-2, with D perhaps TRBD1 or TRBD2 (5 bases each). The CDR3 length is 14 residues. Trimming took off 3 bases at V and 7 bases at J, with 15 bases between the two ends. Germline CDR1 and CDR2: DFQATT and SNEGSKA (reference sequence). CDR3 sequence: CSARGDQWVGELFF. CDR3 coding DNA: TGCAGTGCTAGGGGGGACCAGTGGGTCGGGGAGCTGTTTTTT.

This clonotype was seen many times. The V and J genes are TRBV5-6 and TRBJ1-1; 7 positions agree with TRBD1. Losses at the gene ends were 5 bases for V and 1 base for J; bases not matched to a gene: 8. Germline V gives CDR1 SGHDT, CDR2 YYEEEE. The CDR3 runs to 15 residues. The CDR3 nucleotides read TGTGCCAGCAGTGCGGCGACAGGGCAGAACACTGAAGCTTTCTTT. It encodes CASSAATGQNTEAFF.

The chain couples TRBV12-3 or TRBV12-4 to TRBJ1-1; D is uncertain. V was clipped by 7 bases and J by 4 bases, with 16 bases between them. The CDR3 is 14 amino acids. The CDR3 sequence: CASKVAGYGTEAFF. CDR3 coding DNA: TGTGCCAGCAAAGTGGCCGGGTATGGCACTGAAGCTTTCTTT.

This clonotype was found a few times. The chain joins TRBV6-5 to TRBJ2-2; perhaps TRBD1 as D (6 bases). CDR1 and CDR2 from the germline V gene are MNHEY and SVGAGI. V was cut by 7 bases and J by 8 bases, with 23 bases left in between. CDR3 length: 16 residues. CDR3 loop: CASTLSPDRAPGELFF. CDR3 DNA: TGTGCCAGCACCCTTTCGCCGGACAGAGCCCCAGGGGAGCTGTTTTTT.

This clonotype was detected ten times or more. The chain carries TRBV13 and TRBJ2-7; the D gene could be TRBD1 or TRBD2 (5 bases each). Germline V gene data show CDR1 as PRHDT and CDR2 as FYEKMQ (reference sequence). The V end was cut by 5 bases, the J end by 3 bases, with 14 bases between. The CDR3 spans 14 residues. CDR3: CASSPRDGYYEQYF. CDR3 coding DNA: TGTGCCAGCAGCCCCCGGGACGGCTACTACGAGCAGTACTTC.

This chain uses TRBV11-2 with TRBJ1-1; unclear D gene. Germline V lookup: CDR1 SGHAT, CDR2 FQNNGV. This CDR3 region has 13 residues. Trimming shortened V by 5 bases and J by 7 bases, and 14 bases separated the two germline ends. The CDR3 DNA reads as TGTGCCAGCAGCCTAAATCCAGAATTTGAAGCTTTCTTT. It specifies CASSLNPEFEAFF.

The chain combines TRBV20-1 with TRBJ1-2, with 9 bases that match TRBD1. This CDR3 region has 12 residues. The V gene's germline CDR1 is DFQATT and CDR2 SNEGSKA (reference sequence). V gave up 6 bases and J gave up 3 bases; unmatched junction bases: 2. CDR3 in amino acids: CSAGQGYYGYTF. Here the CDR3 DNA reads TGCAGTGCCGGACAGGGGTACTATGGCTACACCTTC.

The J gene is TRBJ1-2, the V gene TRBV12-3 or TRBV12-4, with D uncertain. This CDR3 spans 12 amino acids. Trimming removed 11 bases from V and 8 bases from J, with 18 bases in between. This CDR3 reads CAWVKGLGGYTF. CDR3 coding DNA: TGTGCCTGGGTGAAGGGTTTGGGGGGCTACACCTTC.

Notes on this clonotype: The conserved phenylalanine or tryptophan normally closing the CDR3 is absent here, so this likely arose from a read error. The DNA is omitted, as the CDR3 cannot be located on it reliably, and the CDR3 follows TCRdb's listing. J is TRBJ2-5 and V is TRBV7-8; the table assigns TRBD2, which was not confirmed against the DNA. CDR1 is SGHVS, CDR2 FQNEAQ, per germline. The CDR3 has 15 amino acids, counting both end residues. The chain's CDR3 is CASSIRDGPWEAQSY.

Ten or more counts support this clonotype. The V and J genes are TRBV2 and TRBJ2-7, with 8 bases matching TRBD1. This CDR3 spans 14 amino acids. CDR1 is SNHLY and CDR2 is FYNNEI in the germline V gene. The V gene end was trimmed by 3 bases and the J gene end by 2 bases; junction bases not matched to a gene: 3. In DNA form, the CDR3 reads TGTGCCAGCAGTGACAGGGGGCTAACCTACGAGCAGTACTTC. Its protein product is CASSDRGLTYEQYF.

This clonotype was observed a handful of times. Mismatch with germline at one junction end may stem from a read error. The J gene is TRBJ1-2, the V gene TRBV7-9; 7 positions agree with TRBD1. Germline V gene sequence: CDR1 SEHNR, CDR2 FQNEAQ (reference sequence). There are 12 residues in the CDR3. The CDR3 loop is CASSEGGGGVTF. The CDR3 bases are TGTGCCAGCAGCGAAGGGGGCGGCGGTGTCACTTTC.

V usage is TRBV7-9 and J usage is TRBJ1-4; D perhaps matches TRBD1 (5 bases). CDR3 length: 14 residues. Germline CDR1 is SEHNR and CDR2 is FQNEAQ (reference sequence). With 4 bases removed from V and 8 bases from J, the gap between germline ends came to 14 bases. CDR3 DNA sequence: TGTGCCAGCAGCTATGAGGGGAGAGAGGAAAAACTGTTTTTT. This encodes CASSYEGREEKLFF. Based on the CDR3 plus reference TRBV7-9 and TRBJ1-4, the full variable domain is DTGVSQNPRHKITKRGQNVTFRCDPISEHNRLYWYRQTLGQGPEFLTYFQNEAQLEKSRLLSDRFSAERPKGSFSTLEIQRTEQGDSAMYLCASSYEGREEKLFFGSGTQLSVL.

At least ten counts were recorded for this clonotype. The chain uses TRBV12-3 or TRBV12-4 and TRBJ1-2; D gene uncertain. The V end lost 2 bases, the J end lost 7 bases, and 8 bases lay between the germline ends. This CDR3 has 12 amino acids. The CDR3 bases are TGTGCCAGCAGTTTAAGGGTCGGTGGCTACACCTTC. This translates into CASSLRVGGYTF.

For the CDR3, the DNA is TGTGCCAGCAGTACTACACGTGGGGGGGATAAGACCCAGTACTTC. Translated: CASSTTRGGDKTQYF. V gene TRBV28 combines with J gene TRBJ2-5; TRBD2 agrees at 7 bases. CDR1 and CDR2 from the germline V gene are MDHEN and SYDVKM. The V and J ends lost 5 bases and 6 bases, in that order; junction bases with no gene match: 12. The CDR3 has 15 amino acids. Using reference TRBV28 and TRBJ2-5 for the parts outside the CDR3, the full variable domain is DVKVTQSSRYLVKRTGEKVFLECVQDMDHENMFWYRQDPGLGLRLIYFSYDVKMKEKGDIPEGYSVSREKKERFSLILESASTNQTSMYLCASSTTRGGDKTQYFGPGTRLLVL.

As to this clonotype: A much more abundant neighbour one base away suggests this may be a read error. The chain links TRBV10-2 to TRBJ2-5; 7 nucleotides match TRBD2. The germline V gene has CDR1 WSHSY and CDR2 SAAADI. The CDR3 is made up of 14 amino acids. CDR3 nucleotide sequence: TGCGCCAGCAGAAAGCGGGGAGCCCAAGAGACCCAGCACTTC. Amino acid sequence: CASRKRGAQETQHF.

This clonotype was picked up many times. J is TRBJ1-5 and V is TRBV2; 8 nucleotides match TRBD1. In germline, CDR1 is SNHLY, CDR2 FYNNEI. This CDR3 has 13 amino acids. The ends lost 6 bases at V and 5 bases at J; junction bases unmatched: 3. The CDR3 DNA is TGTGCCAGCAGCGGGACAGGCGATCAGCCCCAGCATTTT. Amino acids: CASSGTGDQPQHF.

The CDR3 loop is CASSYKGSPLHF. The CDR3 DNA follows: TGTGCCAGCAGTTATAAGGGGTCACCCCTCCACTTT. V usage is TRBV6-5 and J usage is TRBJ1-6, with D maybe TRBD1 (5 bases). This CDR3 comprises 12 residues. Germline CDR1 MNHEY, CDR2 SVGAGI. The V and J ends lost 3 bases and 10 bases respectively, with 7 bases between them.

The J gene is TRBJ1-5, the V gene TRBV20-1; D unresolved. This CDR3 comprises 13 residues. Trimming removed 3 bases at V and 0 bases at J, with 6 bases between. CDR1 is DFQATT, CDR2 SNEGSKA, per germline (reference sequence). The CDR3 loop is CSASTPSNQPQHF. CDR3 bases: TGCAGTGCTAGTACACCTAGCAATCAGCCCCAGCATTTT.

The chain is built from TRBV7-9 and TRBJ1-2; D gene ambiguous. The germline V and J ends were trimmed by 3 bases and 12 bases, with 14 bases remaining between them. The CDR3 is 12 amino acids. CDR1 is SEHNR and CDR2 is FQNEAQ in the germline V gene (reference sequence). CDR3 sequence (DNA): TGTGCCAGCAGCTTTGTTAGCTCTGGAAACACCTTC. Residues: CASSFVSSGNTF.

In this sample, this clonotype turned up many times. The chain combines TRBV6-6 with TRBJ2-7, with no clear D. Per the germline V gene, CDR1 is MNHNY and CDR2 is SVGAGI (reference sequence). V lost 2 bases and J 0 bases, leaving 11 bases between the germline ends. This CDR3 contains 15 residues. The CDR3 DNA follows: TGTGCCAGCAGTTACGAAAGCGCCAGCTCCTACGAGCAGTACTTC. Protein sequence: CASSYESASSYEQYF.

Of note for this clonotype: The CDR3 ends on some other residue instead of the conserved phenylalanine or tryptophan, so this is likely a read error. The chain links TRBV2 to TRBJ2-5; 7 bases agree with TRBD1. CDR1 is SNHLY, CDR2 FYNNEI, per germline. The CDR3 length is 14 residues. V gave up 5 bases and J gave up 1 base; unmatched junction bases: 4. The CDR3 is CASSSYRGQETQYL. The CDR3 bases are TGTGCCAGCAGTTCCTACAGGGGCCAAGAGACCCAGTACCTC.